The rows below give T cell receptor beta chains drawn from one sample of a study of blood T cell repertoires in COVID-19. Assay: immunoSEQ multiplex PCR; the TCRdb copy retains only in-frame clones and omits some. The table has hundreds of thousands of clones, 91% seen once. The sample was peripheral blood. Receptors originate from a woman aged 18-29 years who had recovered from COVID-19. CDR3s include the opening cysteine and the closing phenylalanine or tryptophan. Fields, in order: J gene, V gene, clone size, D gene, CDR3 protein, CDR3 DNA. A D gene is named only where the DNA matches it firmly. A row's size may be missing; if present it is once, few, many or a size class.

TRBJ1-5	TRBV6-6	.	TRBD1	CASSYYTGAGNQPQHF	TGTGCCAGCAGTTACTATACAGGGGCGGGCAATCAGCCCCAGCATTTT
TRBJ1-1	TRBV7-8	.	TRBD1	CASSSDHLWTGVEAFF	TGTGCCAGCAGCTCCGATCACCTTTGGACAGGGGTGGAAGCTTTCTTT
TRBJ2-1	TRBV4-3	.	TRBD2	CASSHSGGYNEQFF	TGCGCCAGCAGCCATAGCGGGGGCTACAATGAGCAGTTCTTC
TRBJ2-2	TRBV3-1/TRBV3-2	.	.	CASSQGLSGELFF	TGTGCCAGCAGCCAAGGTCTATCCGGGGAGCTGTTTTTT
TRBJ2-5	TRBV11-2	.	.	CASSSPRNEETQYF	TGTGCCAGCAGCTCGCCGAGGAACGAAGAGACCCAGTACTTC
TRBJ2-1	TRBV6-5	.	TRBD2	CASSYLQRGGDNEQFF	TGTGCCAGCAGTTACTTACAGCGGGGGGGGGACAATGAGCAGTTCTTC
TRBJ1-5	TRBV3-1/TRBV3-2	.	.	CASSQNRALNQPQHF	TGTGCCAGCAGCCAGAACAGGGCCCTCAATCAGCCCCAGCATTTT
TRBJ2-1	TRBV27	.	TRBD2	CASSFSRGRSAVDEQFF	TGTGCCAGCAGTTTTTCCCGCGGGAGATCTGCAGTGGATGAGCAGTTCTTC
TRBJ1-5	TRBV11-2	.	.	CASSLDRVDQPQHF	TGTGCCAGCAGCTTAGACAGGGTGGATCAGCCCCAGCATTTT
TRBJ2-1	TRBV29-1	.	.	CSVEDLRDEQFF	TGCAGCGTTGAAGATTTGAGGGATGAGCAGTTCTTC
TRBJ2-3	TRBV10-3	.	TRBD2	CAISEYRTSGSADTQYF	TGTGCCATCAGCGAGTATCGGACTAGCGGGAGTGCAGATACGCAGTATTTT
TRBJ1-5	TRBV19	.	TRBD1	CASSDRAQISNQPQHF	TGTGCCAGTTCGGACAGGGCCCAAATTAGCAATCAGCCCCAGCATTTT
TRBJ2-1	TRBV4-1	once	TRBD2	CASSQVAGELNEQFF	TGCGCCAGCAGCCAAGTAGCGGGAGAACTCAATGAGCAGTTCTTC
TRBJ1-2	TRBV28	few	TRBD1	CASSLTTDRGGGYTF	TGTGCCAGCAGTTTAACAACGGACAGGGGGGGCGGCTACACCTTC
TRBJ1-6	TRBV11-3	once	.	CASSYQGTVLNSPLHF	TGTGCCAGCAGCTATCAGGGGACGGTACTAAATTCACCCCTCCACTTT
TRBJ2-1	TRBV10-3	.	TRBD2	CAISESGLLAGSYNEQFF	TGTGCCATCAGTGAGTCGGGGCTACTAGCGGGATCGTACAATGAGCAGTTCTTC
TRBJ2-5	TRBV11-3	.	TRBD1	CASSLGTGVETQYF	TGTGCCAGCAGCTTAGGGACAGGGGTGGAGACCCAGTACTTC
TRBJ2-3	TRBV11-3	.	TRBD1	CASSRRRGTSTDTQYF	TGTGCCAGCAGCCGGCGCAGGGGGACCAGCACAGATACGCAGTATTTT
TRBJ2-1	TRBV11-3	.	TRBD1	CASKTGQGSDEQFF	TGTGCCAGCAAGACGGGACAGGGGTCGGATGAGCAGTTCTTC
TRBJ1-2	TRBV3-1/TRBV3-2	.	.	CASSPVWGANYGYTF	TGTGCCAGCAGCCCGGTGTGGGGGGCTAACTATGGCTACACCTTC
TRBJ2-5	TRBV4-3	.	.	CASSQDAGIETQYF	TGCGCCAGCAGCCAAGATGCGGGAATAGAGACCCAGTACTTC
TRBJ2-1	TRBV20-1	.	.	CSASQGPSYNEQFF	TGCAGTGCTAGTCAGGGGCCCTCCTACAATGAGCAGTTCTTC
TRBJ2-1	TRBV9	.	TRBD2	CASSASGRAPNEQFF	TGTGCCAGCAGCGCTAGCGGGAGGGCGCCTAATGAGCAGTTCTTC
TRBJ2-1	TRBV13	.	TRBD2	CASSLGAGVNSYNEQFF	TGTGCCAGCAGCTTAGGGGCGGGAGTAAATTCCTACAATGAGCAGTTCTTC
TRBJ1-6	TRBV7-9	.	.	CASQSGTNNSPLHF	TGTGCCAGTCAATCCGGGACAAATAATTCACCCCTCCACTTT
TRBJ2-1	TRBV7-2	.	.	CASSLASGFYNEQFF	TGTGCCAGCAGCTTAGCGAGCGGGTTCTACAATGAGCAGTTCTTC
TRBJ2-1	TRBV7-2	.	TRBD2	CASSLVGLEYNEQFF	TGTGCCAGCAGCTTAGTCGGACTAGAGTACAATGAGCAGTTCTTC
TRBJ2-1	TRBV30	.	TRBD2	CAWSPSGSPYNEQFF	TGTGCCTGGAGTCCTAGCGGGAGCCCCTACAATGAGCAGTTCTTC
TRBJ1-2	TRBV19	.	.	CASSSDRLYGYTF	TGTGCCAGTTCTTCTGACAGGCTCTATGGCTACACCTTC
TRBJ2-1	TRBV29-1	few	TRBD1	CSVGTGGYNEQFF	TGCAGCGTTGGGACAGGGGGCTACAATGAGCAGTTCTTC
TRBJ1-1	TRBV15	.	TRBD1	CATSSHYRGSTEAFF	TGTGCCACCAGCAGCCACTACAGGGGTTCCACTGAAGCTTTCTTT
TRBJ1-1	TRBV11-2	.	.	CASSPGASNTEAFF	TGTGCCAGCAGCCCAGGGGCTTCGAACACTGAAGCTTTCTTT
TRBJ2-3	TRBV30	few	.	CAWSLTDRRGDTQYF	TGTGCCTGGAGTTTAACGGACAGGCGGGGAGATACGCAGTATTTT
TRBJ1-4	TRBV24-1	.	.	CATSDGFGVPNEKLFF	TGTGCCACCAGTGATGGATTCGGGGTACCTAATGAAAAACTGTTTTTT
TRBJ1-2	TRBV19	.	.	CASSIKRGLGYGYTF	TGTGCCAGTAGTATTAAGCGGGGATTAGGCTATGGCTACACCTTC
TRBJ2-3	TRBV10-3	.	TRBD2	CAISGTSRSDTQYF	TGTGCCATCAGTGGGACTAGTCGGTCAGATACGCAGTATTTT
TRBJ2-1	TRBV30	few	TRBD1	CAWSRQGIYNEQFF	TGTGCCTGGAGCCGACAGGGGATCTACAATGAGCAGTTCTTC
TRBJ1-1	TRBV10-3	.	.	CAINRAPRGEAFF	TGTGCCATCAACAGGGCACCCCGGGGAGAAGCTTTCTTT
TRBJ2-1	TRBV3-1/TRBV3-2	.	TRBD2	CASSRGEVAGGRYNEQFF	TGTGCCAGCAGCCGGGGGGAGGTAGCGGGAGGGCGTTACAATGAGCAGTTCTTC
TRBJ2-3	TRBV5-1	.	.	CASSRESDTQYF	TGCGCCAGCAGCCGCGAGTCAGATACGCAGTATTTT